This TCR beta chain is from a study of cytomegalovirus exposure and HLA in healthy donors. The CDR3 totals 15 residues. Trimming removed 2 bases from V and 3 bases from J; junction bases left unmatched: 3. Germline values: CDR1 SGHTA, CDR2 FQGNSA. The PCR employed 60 Vbeta primers together with 13 Jbeta primers. Assay: immunoSEQ multiplex PCR; the TCRdb copy retains only in-frame clones and omits some. The sample consists of roughly 190,000 clones, over 75% of them appearing once. The chain links TRBV7-2 to TRBJ2-2; 7 nucleotides align to TRBD1. The receptor comes from a woman aged 50 to 65 in good health and CMV-seropositive. The specimen was PBMCs. In nucleotides, the CDR3 is TGTGCCAGCAGCTTAACGGGACAGTACACCGGGGAGCTGTTTTTT. This gives the protein CASSLTGQYTGELFF.